The text below deals with one T cell receptor (beta chain). The specificity of this receptor is unknown. There are no base qualities to consult, and no much larger clone falls within one base. This entry is derived from a study of shared clonotypes between healthy human individuals (dated by TCRdb to 2019 to 2021). Regarding the complete study: A couple of women and a few men aged 18 to 49 years were included in the cohort. For each donor, CD4 naive and CD4 memory were each run on three plates, CD8 naive on two plates, and CD8 memory on one plate. To estimate repertoire size and how much clonotypes are shared between individuals, the study performed deep sequencing of blood TCR repertoires from five healthy adults. To increase sequencing depth and limit assay-specific biases, different laboratories used diverse techniques to prepare libraries and sequence TCR repertoires. Between about 0.85 and 8.9 billion PBMCs per donor were obtained by leukapheresis. Here is what the overall study found, with its caveats: Sharing across a handful of donors was observed for approximately 5% of naive CD4, 3.5% of naive CD8, over 2% of memory CD4, and around 0.4% of memory CD8 clonotypes. Because the study included a small number of donors, the genetic and exposure-history diversity represented was limited. Rarefaction of sorted-subset datasets indicated incomplete sequencing despite the large sequencing depth. Sampling was restricted to blood, and TCR repertoires in tissues likely differ from the TCR repertoires found in blood. Clonotypes shared by all four sorted-subset donors showed higher generation probabilities than non-shared clonotypes. Naive subsets generally had larger estimated clonotype richness than memory subsets. Pairwise subsampling led to the expectation that sequencing depth would affect the degree of clonotype sharing among donors.

The CDR3, cysteine through phenylalanine, is 16 amino acids long. The CDR3 DNA has 48 bases and is translated from base 1. Looking up the germline V gene yields CDR1 MNHEY and CDR2 SVGAGI. Relative to germline, V is 4 bases shorter and J is 4 bases shorter, with 19 bases between their ends. CD8 naive samples consisted of CD45RO-negative cells that were positively selected for CCR7, yielding a CD45RA+CCR7+ population without TemRA cells. The donors were healthy, HIV-negative adults who had no recently reported acute infections or vaccinations. Only Caucasian adults living in Nashville, Tennessee, USA were represented among the donors. Blood was obtained by leukapheresis, after which PBMCs were separated by Ficoll-Histopaque density gradient centrifugation and cryopreserved in liquid nitrogen vapor phase. Analytical flow cytometry was used to check the purity and quantity of every magnetically sorted T cell population. Genomic DNA was isolated from every sorted fraction and measured by UV absorbance on a Nanodrop 2000c.

TCR CDR3 regions were amplified from genomic DNA by multiplex PCR using the deep immunoSEQ assay. Genomic DNA extracted from each cell subset was distributed evenly over all wells of several immunoSEQ 96-well plates, and each plate served as one replicate. For sorted subsets, around 0.2 ug of genomic DNA, equivalent to 25,000 to 35,000 T cell genomes, went into each replicate PCR. The purified libraries were quantified using a Qubit 3.0 fluorometer, sized with a Bioanalyzer 2100, and then quantified again using the KAPA Library Quantification kit. Every immunoSEQ 96-well plate was sequenced on a separate single-read 150-cycle Illumina NextSeq 550 flow cell. The original methods were these. Because the immunoSEQ output included only junctional sequences and no quality scores, the filtering could not be the same as the filtering used for full-length reads. Sequences were annotated with PyIR, a Python wrapper for IgBLAST v1.9, and V/J genes and CDR3 were assigned using IMGT germline references. Any read was removed if the V/J assignment was weak (E-value above 1e-6), the CDR3 was missing, or the read contained stop codons, out-of-frame junctions, or ambiguous translated residues. A V3J clonotype was defined by an identical inferred V gene, J gene, and CDR3 amino acid sequence. Percentage overlap between repertoires was computed as shared unique clonotypes divided by the size of the smaller repertoire. Richness of each repertoire was evaluated using RTK rarefaction, the Chao1 estimator, and Recon v2.1 estimates of unobserved clonotypes. Generation probabilities were computed with OLGA for all TCRbeta clonotypes obtained by the gDNA method from several donors. TCRdb holds this immuneACCESS table with in-frame rearrangements only. Some clones are missing; in checked studies, unresolved V genes explain under half, and the rest has no known cause. V, J and clone size reflect that table, while D and trimming were determined from the DNA. In all, the sample holds hundreds of thousands of clones, and 80% to 95% of those were seen once. 20% to 30% of the sample is in the top ten clones.

The TCR sequence derives from a man aged 25-45 years in good health. Sequenced sample: naive CD8+ T cells sorted from blood. The cell subset or site label, as the study defines it: CD45RA+CCR7+. The V and J genes are TRBV6-5 and TRBJ1-2; TRBD1 could be the D gene, as 6 bases match. The nucleotide sequence is TGTGCCAGCAGTTCACTCCAGGGGCTCACCCTCTATGGCTACACCTTC. It specifies CASSSLQGLTLYGYTF.